The 32 T cell receptor beta chains reported below all come from one sample, sequenced in a study of somatic mutations in cytotoxic T cells in rheumatoid arthritis. Generated by immunoSEQ multiplex PCR, the TCRdb table keeps only in-frame clones and is missing some. The data contain 12,000 or so clones, roughly 70% of them singletons. Input material: CD8+ T cells sorted from blood. Receptors originate from a man in his 70s in good health.

The chain employs TRBV14 and TRBJ2-7; a weak D match, TRBD1 (5 bases). The V gene's germline CDR1 is SGHDN and CDR2 FVKESK. Trimming removed 0 bases from V and 3 bases from J, with 18 bases in between. CDR3 length equals 17 residues. The CDR3 loop is CASSQDQAQGLNYEQYF. CDR3 DNA sequence: TGTGCCAGCAGCCAAGATCAGGCCCAGGGTCTAAACTACGAGCAGTACTTC.

CDR3 in DNA: TGTGCCAGCAGCTTTGGTCAGGAGCAGTTCTTC. Protein: CASSFGQEQFF. The chain has TRBV5-8 and TRBJ2-1, with no clear D. The length of the CDR3 is 11 residues. V lost 2 bases and J lost 10, with 7 bases in between. Germline values: CDR1 SGHTS, CDR2 YDEGEE.

The chain is built from TRBV29-1 and TRBJ2-5, with D possibly matching TRBD1 (5 bases). This CDR3 comprises 15 residues. Per germline, CDR1 SQVTM and CDR2 ANQGSEA. V lost 2 bases, J lost 1 base, and 14 bases lay in between. As DNA, the CDR3 is TGCAGCGTTGAATTCCGCAGGGTATTCCAAGAGACCCAGTACTTC. Protein sequence: CSVEFRRVFQETQYF.

The chain is built from TRBV7-6 and TRBJ1-1; D is unclear. The CDR3 is made up of 16 amino acids. Trimming left V 5 bases short and J 5 bases short, with 21 bases between. Germline CDR1 reads SGHVS; CDR2 reads FNYEAQ. The CDR3 protein is CASSPGGSGERTEAFF. The CDR3 bases are TGTGCCAGCAGCCCAGGTGGGTCGGGAGAAAGGACTGAAGCTTTCTTT.

By proportion, this clone is medium-sized (0.01 to 0.1%). The chain links TRBV13 to TRBJ2-1; 8 bases are shared with TRBD2. The CDR3 contains 15 residues. Germline assignment: CDR1 PRHDT and CDR2 FYEKMQ (reference sequence). Trimming removed 1 base from V and 10 bases from J; junction bases left unmatched: 9. The CDR3 nucleotides are TGTGCCAGCAGCTTAGCGTCGGGAGGGCCTTGGGAGCAGTTCTTC. This encodes CASSLASGGPWEQFF. Supplemented by reference TRBV13 and TRBJ2-1, the full variable domain reads AAGVIQSPRHLIKEKRETATLKCYPIPRHDTVYWYQQGPGQDPQFLISFYEKMQSDKGSIPDRFSAQQFSDYHSELNMSSLELGDSALYFCASSLASGGPWEQFFGPGTRLTVL.

The V call is TRBV6-1, the J call TRBJ1-3; no reliable D call. V was trimmed by 0 bases and J by 3 bases, leaving 15 bases between them. Germline V CDR1 and CDR2: MNHNS, SASEGT. The CDR3 totals 17 residues. The CDR3 DNA follows: TGTGCCAGCAGTGAAGCCTTGTCGACCCGACATGGAAACACCATATATTTT. This sequence encodes CASSEALSTRHGNTIYF.

CDR3 coding DNA: TGTGCCAGCAGCTTAGCCCTTGTGGGACATTTTTCCTACGAGCAGTACTTC. Translation gives CASSLALVGHFSYEQYF. This chain links TRBV7-9 with TRBJ2-7; tentatively, D is TRBD1 (6 bases). Germline-derived CDR1 and CDR2 are SEHNR and FQNEAQ (reference sequence). Between the trimmed V and J ends, which lost 0 bases and 1 base, there was a span of 16 bases. The CDR3 is 17 amino acids.

The chain uses TRBV27 and TRBJ1-5; D is unclear. Germline V gene data show CDR1 as MNHEY and CDR2 as SMNVEV (reference sequence). This CDR3 is built from 14 residues. V lost 3 bases and J lost 1, with 7 bases in between. CDR3 in amino acids: CASSFVGSNQPQHF. DNA for the CDR3: TGTGCCAGCAGTTTCGTGGGCAGCAATCAGCCCCAGCATTTT.

The rearrangement uses TRBV30 and TRBJ2-5, with D perhaps given as TRBD1 or TRBD2 (5 bases each). The germline gives CDR1 GTSNPN, CDR2 SVGIG (reference sequence). V dropped 1 base and J dropped 5 bases, with 14 bases sitting between them. The length of the CDR3 is 14 residues. The CDR3 is CAWSGGSRGETQYF. The CDR3 DNA reads TGTGCCTGGAGTGGGGGCTCCCGGGGCGAGACCCAGTACTTC. Using reference TRBV30 and TRBJ2-5 for the parts outside the CDR3, the full variable domain is SQTIHQWPATLVQPVGSPLSLECTVEGTSNPNLYWYRQAAGRGLQLLFYSVGIGQISSEVPQNLSASRPQDRQFILSSKKLLLSDSGFYLCAWSGGSRGETQYFGPGTRLLVL.

The chain employs TRBV28 and TRBJ1-2; 8 bases align to TRBD1. Germline trimming cut 8 bases from V and 5 bases from J; bases unmatched to any gene: 7. The V gene's germline CDR1 is MDHEN and CDR2 SYDVKM. The CDR3 totals 13 residues. The CDR3 DNA is TGTGCCAGCGGAGGACAGGGCCCTTATGGCTACACCTTC. Protein: CASGGQGPYGYTF.

In this sample, this clone turned up a few times. The chain uses TRBV4-1 and TRBJ2-2; TRBD2 might be the D (5 bases). There are 14 residues in the CDR3. Per germline, CDR1 MGHRA and CDR2 YSYEKL. The V end was cut by 1 base, the J end by 7 bases, with 10 bases between. The CDR3 sequence: CASSQVLLVGELFF. The CDR3 coding sequence is TGCGCCAGCAGCCAAGTTCTACTAGTCGGGGAGCTGTTTTTT.

V is TRBV27 and J is TRBJ1-4, with D hard to call. Germline CDR1 and CDR2: MNHEY and SMNVEV (reference sequence). CDR3 length: 14 amino acids. Trimming removed 1 base at V and 8 bases at J, with 11 bases between. This CDR3 is CASSLYQDAEKLFF. CDR3 in DNA: TGTGCCAGCAGTTTATACCAGGATGCAGAAAAACTGTTTTTT.

V gene TRBV7-9 combines with J gene TRBJ1-5; D not certain. V dropped 5 bases and J dropped 6 bases, with 14 bases sitting between them. Per the germline V gene, CDR1 is SEHNR and CDR2 is FQNEAQ (reference sequence). The CDR3 totals 14 residues. The CDR3 reads CASSEPSGSQPQHF. The CDR3 DNA reads as TGTGCCAGCAGCGAACCCTCCGGAAGTCAGCCCCAGCATTTT.

This clone was detected a few times. The chain recombines TRBV6-4 with TRBJ2-3; 15 nucleotides line up with TRBD2. CDR1 MRHNA and CDR2 SNTAGT come from the germline V gene. V gave up 0 bases and J gave up 6 bases; unmatched junction bases: 1. This CDR3 is 16 amino acids long. The CDR3 reads CASSDSGTSGGDTQYF. The CDR3 nucleotides read TGTGCCAGCAGTGACTCGGGGACTAGCGGGGGGGATACGCAGTATTTT.

This clone was seen only once. The gene calls are TRBV28 and TRBJ2-5; 8 nucleotides match TRBD2. The DNA end lines up better with TRBJ2-7; the J call may be wrong. Germline V gene data show CDR1 as MDHEN and CDR2 as SYDVKM. The CDR3 spans 15 residues. As DNA, the CDR3 is TGTGCCAGCAGTTTACGGCGGGAGGCCCTCTACGAGCAGTACTTC. Translating it yields CASSLRREALYEQYF.

CDR3 nucleotides: TGCGCCAGCAGAGAGGGGCAGGAGGTCTACAATGAGCAGTTCTTC. It specifies CASREGQEVYNEQFF. The chain recombines TRBV5-1 with TRBJ2-1, with D tentatively TRBD1 or TRBD2 (5 bases each). The CDR3 is 15 amino acids. V gave up 5 bases and J gave up 3 bases, with 15 bases separating them. Germline-derived CDR1 and CDR2 are SGHRS and YFSETQ.

Turning to this clone: Mismatch with germline at one junction end may stem from a read error. This chain uses TRBV7-7 with TRBJ2-5; 11 nucleotides agree with TRBD2. CDR1 is SSHAT and CDR2 is FNYEAQ in the germline V gene (reference sequence). The CDR3 is made up of 15 amino acids. The CDR3 DNA is TGTGCTAGCAGCTTACTAGCGGGGGAGCAAGAGACCCAGTACTTC. It encodes CASSLLAGEQETQYF.

The J gene is TRBJ2-7, the V gene TRBV13; D assignment may be TRBD1 or TRBD2 (6 bases each). CDR1 is PRHDT, CDR2 FYEKMQ, per germline (reference sequence). The CDR3 is 15 residues long. Trimming stripped 0 bases from V and 2 bases from J, with 11 bases between. The CDR3 reads CASSLGGGRPYEQYF. The CDR3 DNA sequence: TGTGCCAGCAGCTTAGGGGGGGGCCGCCCCTACGAGCAGTACTTC.

V gene TRBV10-2 combines with J gene TRBJ2-3, with D possibly TRBD2 on 6 matching bases. V dropped 6 bases and J dropped 4 bases, with 23 bases sitting between them. Germline values: CDR1 WSHSY, CDR2 SAAADI. The CDR3 length is 17 residues. The CDR3 protein is CASREDPREPGADTQYF. CDR3 DNA sequence: TGCGCCAGCAGAGAAGACCCCCGGGAGCCGGGCGCAGATACGCAGTATTTT.

V and J are TRBV6-5 and TRBJ2-5, with a tentative D call TRBD1 (5 bases). This CDR3 has 16 amino acids. Trimming pared 4 bases from V and 4 bases from J, leaving 19 bases between. Per germline, CDR1 MNHEY and CDR2 SVGAGI. The CDR3 here is CASSSPTARFGETQYF. CDR3 nucleotide sequence: TGTGCCAGCAGTTCCCCGACAGCCCGATTCGGAGAGACCCAGTACTTC.

The rearrangement uses TRBV11-2 and TRBJ2-7; 7 bases line up with TRBD2. Germline CDR1 and CDR2: SGHAT and FQNNGV. This CDR3 comprises 15 residues. J lost 1 base, V lost 5 bases, and 8 bases had no gene match. The CDR3: CASSQPTAGSYEQYF. CDR3 nucleotide sequence: TGTGCCAGCAGCCAACCGACAGCGGGATCCTACGAGCAGTACTTC.

In its sample, this clone ranks as medium-sized. This chain joins TRBV19 and TRBJ2-6; 8 nucleotides line up with TRBD2. The ends lost 6 bases at V and 0 bases at J; junction bases unmatched: 7. CDR1 is LNHDA, CDR2 SQIVND, per germline (reference sequence). The length of the CDR3 is 17 residues. For the CDR3, the DNA is TGTGCCAGTAGCCCGGGGGGGAGCTACTCTGGGGCCAACGTCCTGACTTTC. Protein: CASSPGGSYSGANVLTF.

The chain has TRBV7-9 and TRBJ2-1; D could derive from TRBD1 or TRBD2 (7 bases each). The CDR3 length is 17 residues. The V end lost 5 bases, the J end lost 9 bases, and 26 bases lay between the germline ends. Germline V gene data show CDR1 as SEHNR and CDR2 as FQNEAQ (reference sequence). CDR3 sequence reads: CASSGQGGGLTGGEQFF. CDR3 nucleotides: TGTGCCAGCAGCGGTCAGGGGGGGGGACTCACGGGTGGTGAGCAGTTCTTC.

The chain joins TRBV5-4 to TRBJ1-2, with a possible D match to TRBD1 (6 bases). Germline V gene sequence: CDR1 SGHNT, CDR2 YYREEE (reference sequence). V lost 1 base, J lost 4 bases, and 14 bases lay in between. The CDR3 runs 15 residues. The CDR3 region has the DNA TGTGCCAGCAGCTTGACAGGGCTGAATCGCTATGGCTACACCTTC. Its protein product is CASSLTGLNRYGYTF.

This rearrangement joins TRBV6-6 to TRBJ2-3, with D possibly called TRBD1 or TRBD2 (5 bases each). Trimming cost V 2 bases and J 0 bases, with 12 bases left between them. Germline V gene sequence: CDR1 MNHNY, CDR2 SVGAGI (reference sequence). This CDR3 spans 16 amino acids. CDR3 protein: CASSYPRDVSTDTQYF. The CDR3 DNA reads as TGTGCCAGCAGTTACCCCAGGGACGTAAGCACAGATACGCAGTATTTT.

V and J are TRBV11-1 and TRBJ1-2, with D hard to call. The V gene lost 1 base and the J gene lost 8 bases, with 14 bases spanning the gap. The germline V gene encodes CDR1 SGHAT and CDR2 FQDESV (reference sequence). The CDR3 totals 14 residues. The CDR3: CASSLENSPEGYTF. The CDR3 DNA is TGTGCCAGCAGCTTAGAAAACAGCCCGGAAGGCTACACCTTC.

The table lists this clone with a few counts. The chain links TRBV7-8 to TRBJ2-1, with 8 bases aligning to TRBD2. Germline V gene lookup returns CDR1 SGHVS and CDR2 FQNEAQ. The CDR3 runs 17 residues. V lost 4 bases, J lost 0 bases, and 8 bases stayed unmatched. The CDR3, as DNA: TGTGCCAGCAGCTCGCTAGCGGGTGGGTCCTCCTACAATGAGCAGTTCTTC. As protein: CASSSLAGGSSYNEQFF.

This clone was recorded only once. The chain recombines TRBV29-1 with TRBJ2-7; D unclear. Germline CDR1 is SQVTM and CDR2 is ANQGSEA. There are 14 residues in the CDR3. The V end lost 4 bases, the J end lost 0 bases, and 13 bases lay between the germline ends. The CDR3 reads CSVAGALSSYEQYF. Written as DNA, the CDR3 is TGCAGCGTTGCAGGCGCCTTGAGCTCCTACGAGCAGTACTTC.

The chain recombines TRBV21-1 with TRBJ2-1; the table calls TRBD2, which could not be checked here. TRBV21-1 is annotated as a pseudogene. CDR3 length equals 21 residues. CDR3 protein: CASSKLVGLAGGPSSYNEQFF. As DNA, the CDR3 is TGTGCCAGCAGCAAATTAGTCGGACTAGCGGGAGGTCCAAGCTCCTACAATGAGCAGTTCTTC.

A few counts support this clone. This chain uses TRBV4-3 with TRBJ1-4; 12 nucleotides line up with TRBD1. Germline-derived CDR1 and CDR2 are LGHNA and YSLEER. J was trimmed by 7 bases and V by 0 bases; bases with no gene match: 6. CDR3 length: 17 amino acids. CDR3 in amino acids: CASSQDPGQGATEKLFF. Written as DNA, the CDR3 is TGCGCCAGCAGCCAAGATCCGGGACAGGGGGCTACTGAAAAACTGTTTTTT.

This clone was counted only a few times. The chain has TRBV7-9 and TRBJ1-6; 9 nucleotides match TRBD1. V trimming: 4 bases; J trimming: 4 bases; junction bases outside the gene matches: 8. From germline, CDR1 is SEHNR and CDR2 FQNEAQ (reference sequence). The CDR3 contains 17 residues. The CDR3 loop reads CASSSTQGQGYNSPLHF. The CDR3 bases are TGTGCCAGCAGCTCGACGCAGGGACAGGGTTATAATTCACCCCTCCACTTT.

This clone was seen a handful of times. The rearrangement joins TRBV2 to TRBJ2-7; maybe TRBD1 (6 bases). CDR3 length: 11 residues. Per germline, CDR1 SNHLY and CDR2 FYNNEI. V gave up 6 bases and J gave up 11 bases, with 14 bases separating them. The CDR3 region has the DNA TGTGCCAGCAGAGTCAGTACAGGGAAGTACTTC. It yields the protein CASRVSTGKYF.